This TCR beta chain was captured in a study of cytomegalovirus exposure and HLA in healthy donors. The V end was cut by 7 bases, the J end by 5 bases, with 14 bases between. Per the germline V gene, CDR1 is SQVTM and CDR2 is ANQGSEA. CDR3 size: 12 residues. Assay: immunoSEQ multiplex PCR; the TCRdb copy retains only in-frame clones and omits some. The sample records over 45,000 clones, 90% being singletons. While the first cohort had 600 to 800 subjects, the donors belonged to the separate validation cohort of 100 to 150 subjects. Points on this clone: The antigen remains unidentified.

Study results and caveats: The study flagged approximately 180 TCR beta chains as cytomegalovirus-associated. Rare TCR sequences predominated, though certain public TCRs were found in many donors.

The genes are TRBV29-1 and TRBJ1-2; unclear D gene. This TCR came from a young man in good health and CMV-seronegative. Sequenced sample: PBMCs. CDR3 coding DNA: TGCAGCGCTAGCCAGGACCTATATGGCTACACCTTC. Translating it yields CSASQDLYGYTF. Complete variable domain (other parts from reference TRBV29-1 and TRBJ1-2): SAVISQKPSRDICQRGTSLTIQCQVDSQVTMMFWYRQQPGQSLTLIATANQGSEATYESGFVIDKFPISRPNLTFSTLTVSNMSPEDSSIYLCSASQDLYGYTFGSGTRLTVV.